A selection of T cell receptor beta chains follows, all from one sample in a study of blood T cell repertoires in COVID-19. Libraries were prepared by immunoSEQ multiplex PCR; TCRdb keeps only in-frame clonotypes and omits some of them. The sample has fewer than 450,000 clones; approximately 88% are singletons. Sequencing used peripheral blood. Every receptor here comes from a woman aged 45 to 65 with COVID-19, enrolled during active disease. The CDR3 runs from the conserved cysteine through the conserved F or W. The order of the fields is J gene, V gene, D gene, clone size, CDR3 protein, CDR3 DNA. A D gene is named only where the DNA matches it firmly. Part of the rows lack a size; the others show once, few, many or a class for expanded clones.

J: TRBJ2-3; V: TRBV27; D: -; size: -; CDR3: CATARGASTDTQYF; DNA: TGTGCCACTGCCCGGGGGGCTAGCACAGATACGCAGTATTTT
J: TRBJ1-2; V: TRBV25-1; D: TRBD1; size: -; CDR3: CASSRDREVLGYTF; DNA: TGTGCCAGCAGTCGAGACAGGGAGGTATTAGGCTACACCTTC
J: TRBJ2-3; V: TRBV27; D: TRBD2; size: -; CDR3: CASSLISGRADTQYF; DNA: TGTGCCAGCAGTTTGATCAGCGGGAGGGCAGATACGCAGTATTTT
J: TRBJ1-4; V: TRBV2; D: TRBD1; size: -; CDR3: CASSATKQGYYEKLFF; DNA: TGTGCCAGCAGTGCAACGAAACAGGGGTATTATGAAAAACTGTTTTTT
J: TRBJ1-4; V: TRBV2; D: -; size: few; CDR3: CASSGGGEKLFF; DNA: TGTGCCAGCAGTGGCGGGGGGGAAAAACTGTTTTTT
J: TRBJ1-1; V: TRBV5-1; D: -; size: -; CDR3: CASSLQGTEAFF; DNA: TGCGCCAGCAGCCTCCAGGGGACTGAAGCTTTCTTT
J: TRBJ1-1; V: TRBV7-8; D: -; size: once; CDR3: CASSLGQVPNTEAFF; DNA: TGTGCCAGCAGCCTCGGCCAGGTCCCTAACACTGAAGCTTTCTTT
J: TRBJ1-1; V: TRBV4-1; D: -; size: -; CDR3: CASSQAITPEMNTEAFF; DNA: TGCGCCAGCAGCCAAGCGATAACGCCAGAAATGAACACTGAAGCTTTCTTT
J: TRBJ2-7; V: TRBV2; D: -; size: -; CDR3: CASSEVRAGVEKKYF; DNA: TGTGCCAGCAGTGAAGTCAGGGCAGGTGTGGAAAAAAAGTACTTC
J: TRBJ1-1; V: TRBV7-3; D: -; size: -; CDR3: CASSIVGGSNTEAFF; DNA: TGTGCCAGCAGCATAGTGGGGGGATCGAACACTGAAGCTTTCTTT
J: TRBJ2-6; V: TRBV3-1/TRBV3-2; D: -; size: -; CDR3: CASSPPNERSGANVLTF; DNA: TGTGCCAGCAGCCCTCCAAACGAGCGCTCTGGGGCCAACGTCCTGACTTTC
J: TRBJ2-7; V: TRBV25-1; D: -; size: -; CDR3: CATRPEVGAYEQYF; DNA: TGTGCCACCCGACCAGAGGTGGGTGCCTACGAGCAGTACTTC
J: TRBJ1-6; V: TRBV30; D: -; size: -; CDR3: CAWSDPFEARNSPLHF; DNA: TGTGCCTGGAGTGACCCCTTCGAAGCCCGTAATTCACCCCTCCACTTT
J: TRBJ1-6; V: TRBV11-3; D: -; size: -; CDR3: CASSLGSESPLHF; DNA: TGTGCCAGCAGCTTAGGTTCAGAATCACCCCTCCACTTT
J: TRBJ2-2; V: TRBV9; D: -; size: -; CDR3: CASSTDGLVPGELFF; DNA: TGTGCCAGCAGCACTGACGGCCTAGTTCCCGGGGAGCTGTTTTTT
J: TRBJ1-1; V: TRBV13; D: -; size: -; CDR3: CASSNRQLNTEAFF; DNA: TGTGCCAGCAGCAACCGACAGCTGAACACTGAAGCTTTCTTT
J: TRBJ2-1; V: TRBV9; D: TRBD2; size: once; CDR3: CASSVVGSGVADEQFF; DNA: TGTGCCAGCAGCGTAGTGGGTAGCGGGGTCGCGGATGAGCAGTTCTTC
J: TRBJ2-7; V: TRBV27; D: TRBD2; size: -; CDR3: CASSLWGTRGIWEQYF; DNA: TGTGCCAGCAGTTTGTGGGGGACTAGAGGGATTTGGGAGCAGTACTTC
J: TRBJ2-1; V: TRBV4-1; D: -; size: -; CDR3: CASSHPRNRESSYNEQFF; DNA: TGCGCCAGCAGCCACCCCCGTAATAGGGAGAGCTCCTACAATGAGCAGTTCTTC
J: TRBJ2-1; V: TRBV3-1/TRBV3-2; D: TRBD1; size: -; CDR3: CASSLRGTGGNEQFF; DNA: TGTGCCAGCAGCCTCCGCGGGACAGGGGGCAATGAGCAGTTCTTC
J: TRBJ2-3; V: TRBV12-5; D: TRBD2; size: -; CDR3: CASAQQLAGLITDTQYF; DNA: TGTGCTAGTGCCCAACAACTAGCGGGCCTAATCACAGATACGCAGTATTTT
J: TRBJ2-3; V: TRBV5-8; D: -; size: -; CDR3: CASSLNRGWGTDTQYF; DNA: TGTGCCAGCAGCTTGAACCGGGGGTGGGGGACAGATACGCAGTATTTT
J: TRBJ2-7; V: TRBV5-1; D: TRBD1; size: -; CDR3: CASSLADRGNEQYF; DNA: TGCGCCAGCAGCTTGGCTGACAGGGGGAACGAGCAGTACTTC
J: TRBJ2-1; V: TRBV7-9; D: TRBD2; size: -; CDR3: CASSLTSGGYNEQFF; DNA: TGTGCCAGCAGCTTGACTAGCGGGGGGTACAATGAGCAGTTCTTC
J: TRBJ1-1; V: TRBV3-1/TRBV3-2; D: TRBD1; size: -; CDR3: CASSHGQGARAFF; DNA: TGTGCCAGCAGCCATGGACAGGGGGCGAGAGCTTTCTTT
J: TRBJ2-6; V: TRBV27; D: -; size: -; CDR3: CASSLLGSSSGANVLTF; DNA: TGTGCCAGCAGTTTATTGGGCAGCTCCTCTGGGGCCAACGTCCTGACTTTC
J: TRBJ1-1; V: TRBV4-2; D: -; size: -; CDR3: CASSQRPEEGEAFF; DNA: TGTGCCAGCAGCCAAAGGCCGGAGGAGGGTGAAGCTTTCTTT
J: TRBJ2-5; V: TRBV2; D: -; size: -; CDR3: CASSVRGDQETQYF; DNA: TGTGCCAGCAGTGTTCGGGGAGACCAAGAGACCCAGTACTTC
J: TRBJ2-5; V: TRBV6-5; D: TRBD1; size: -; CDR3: CASSAGTGKRETQYF; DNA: TGTGCCAGCAGCGCCGGGACAGGGAAGAGAGAGACCCAGTACTTC
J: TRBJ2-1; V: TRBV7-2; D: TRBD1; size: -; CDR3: CASSLGQGDYNEQFF; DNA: TGTGCCAGCAGCCTGGGACAGGGGGACTACAATGAGCAGTTCTTC
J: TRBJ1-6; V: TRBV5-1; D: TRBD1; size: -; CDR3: CASSLAWSGGSSYNSPLHF; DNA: TGCGCCAGCAGCTTGGCCTGGTCAGGGGGGAGCTCCTATAATTCACCCCTCCACTTT
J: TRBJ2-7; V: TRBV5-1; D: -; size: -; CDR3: CASSRNRDSKYEQYF; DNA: TGCGCCAGCAGCCGGAACCGCGACAGTAAGTACGAGCAGTACTTC
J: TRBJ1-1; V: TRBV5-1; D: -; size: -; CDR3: CASSLEVAVNSGTEAFF; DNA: TGCGCCAGCAGCTTGGAGGTGGCAGTGAACAGTGGCACTGAAGCTTTCTTT
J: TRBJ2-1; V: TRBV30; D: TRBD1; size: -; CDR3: CAWSVRDRRYNEQFF; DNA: TGTGCCTGGAGTGTACGGGACAGACGATACAATGAGCAGTTCTTC
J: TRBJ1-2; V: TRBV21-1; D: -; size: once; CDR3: CASSNHRVFYGYTF; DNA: TGTGCCAGCAGCAACCACAGGGTATTCTATGGCTACACCTTC
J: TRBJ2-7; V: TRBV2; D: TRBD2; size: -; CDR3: CASRWTSGGAYEQYF; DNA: TGTGCCAGCAGATGGACTAGCGGGGGGGCCTACGAGCAGTACTTC
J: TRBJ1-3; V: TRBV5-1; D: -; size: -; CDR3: CASSLADPKLETIYF; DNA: TGCGCCAGCAGCTTGGCAGACCCGAAACTGGAGACCATATATTTT
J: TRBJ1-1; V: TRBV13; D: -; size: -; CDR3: CASTPPADRDHTEAFF; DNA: TGTGCCAGCACCCCACCCGCCGACAGAGACCACACTGAAGCTTTCTTT
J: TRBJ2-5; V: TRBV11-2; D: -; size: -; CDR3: CASTRLDQETQYF; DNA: TGTGCCAGCACGAGGCTAGACCAAGAGACCCAGTACTTC
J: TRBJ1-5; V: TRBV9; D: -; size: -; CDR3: CASSATGSNQPQHF; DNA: TGTGCCAGCAGCGCAACAGGAAGCAATCAGCCCCAGCATTTT
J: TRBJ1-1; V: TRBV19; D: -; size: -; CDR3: CASARQDLNTEAFF; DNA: TGTGCCAGCGCGAGACAGGACCTGAACACTGAAGCTTTCTTT
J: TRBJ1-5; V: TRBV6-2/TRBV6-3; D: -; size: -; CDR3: CASSYVAPNQPQHF; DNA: TGTGCCAGCAGTTACGTAGCTCCGAATCAGCCCCAGCATTTT
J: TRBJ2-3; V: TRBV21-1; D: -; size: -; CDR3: CASTFGLAGGPFDTQYF; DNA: TGTGCCAGCACCTTCGGACTAGCGGGGGGGCCGTTCGATACGCAGTATTTT
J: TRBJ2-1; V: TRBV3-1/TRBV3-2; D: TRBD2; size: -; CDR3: CASSQDLAGGNEQFF; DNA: TGTGCCAGCAGCCAAGATCTAGCGGGGGGGAATGAGCAGTTCTTC
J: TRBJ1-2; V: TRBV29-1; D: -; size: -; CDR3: CSVDGAGESYGYTF; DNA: TGCAGCGTTGATGGGGCAGGGGAATCCTATGGCTACACCTTC
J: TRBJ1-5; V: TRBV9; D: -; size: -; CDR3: CASSVGGAYQPQHF; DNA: TGTGCCAGCAGCGTAGGGGGAGCGTATCAGCCCCAGCATTTT
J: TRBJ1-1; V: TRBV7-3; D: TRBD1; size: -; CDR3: CASSKTGGPGTEAFF; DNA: TGTGCCAGCAGCAAAACAGGGGGCCCGGGCACTGAAGCTTTCTTT
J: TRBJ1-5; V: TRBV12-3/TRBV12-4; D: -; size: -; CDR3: CASRPQGGPQHF; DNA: TGTGCCAGCAGGCCTCAGGGAGGGCCCCAGCATTTT